The next 6 T cell receptor beta chains were all read from a single sample in a study of cytotoxic CD8 clonotypes in ibrutinib-treated CLL. Here immunoSEQ multiplex PCR was the method, and the copy in TCRdb shows in-frame clones only, minus some. The sample includes about 250,000 clones, under 80% of them seen just once. This material consisted of PBMCs, taken after 24 months of ibrutinib treatment. All receptors derive from a human donor with chronic lymphocytic leukemia.

V gene TRBV7-9 combines with J gene TRBJ2-6; a possible D gene is TRBD2 (5 bases). This CDR3 region has 13 residues. CDR1 and CDR2 (germline): SEHNR, FQNEAQ (reference sequence). Trimming stripped 9 bases from V and 4 bases from J, with 10 bases between. The DNA for the CDR3 is TGTGCCAGTATGAGGGCCGGGGCCAACGTCCTGACTTTC. Amino acid sequence: CASMRAGANVLTF.

The CDR3 region has the DNA TGTGCCAGCAGCGTAGACCAGTGGGGCTCCGGGGAGCTGTTTTTT. Amino acid sequence: CASSVDQWGSGELFF. This rearrangement joins TRBV9 to TRBJ2-2; possibly TRBD1 for D (5 bases). Germline V gene sequence: CDR1 SGDLS, CDR2 YYNGEE. The CDR3 is 15 residues long. Trimming removed 0 bases from V and 6 bases from J, with 12 bases in between.

This clone showed up just a few times. The CDR3 sequence: CASSSRVSSYEQYF. The DNA for the CDR3 is TGTGCCAGCAGCTCCCGGGTCTCTTCCTACGAGCAGTACTTC. This sequence joins TRBV4-2 and TRBJ2-7, with unresolved D. The CDR3 totals 14 residues. CDR1 LGHNA and CDR2 YNFKEQ come from the germline V gene. Trimming took 5 bases from V and 1 from J, leaving 12 bases between them.

Here the CDR3 reads CASSRRYDNSGANVLTF. The CDR3 nucleotides read TGTGCCAGCAGTCGGCGATATGACAACTCTGGGGCCAACGTCCTGACTTTC. V usage is TRBV28 and J usage is TRBJ2-6, with D unclear. CDR1 is MDHEN, CDR2 SYDVKM, per germline. Between the trimmed V and J ends, which lost 5 bases and 0 bases, there was a span of 14 bases. The CDR3 contains 17 residues.

As DNA, the CDR3 is TGTGCCAGCAGCCAGGAATACGGGACAGGGAGTTATCGGGGCTACACCTTC. Protein sequence: CASSQEYGTGSYRGYTF. The chain recombines TRBV4-2 with TRBJ1-2; 9 positions match TRBD1. CDR1 and CDR2 (germline): LGHNA, YNFKEQ. Germline trimming cut 3 bases from V and 8 bases from J; bases unmatched to any gene: 16. The CDR3 spans 17 residues.

The chain links TRBV7-9 to TRBJ2-3, with D maybe TRBD2 (5 bases). The CDR3 loop spans 14 amino acids. Trimming took 5 bases from V and 2 from J, leaving 11 bases between them. Germline CDR1 is SEHNR and CDR2 is FQNEAQ (reference sequence). In DNA form, the CDR3 reads TGTGCCAGCAGCCGCGCGGGTTTCACAGATACGCAGTATTTT. Protein product: CASSRAGFTDTQYF.